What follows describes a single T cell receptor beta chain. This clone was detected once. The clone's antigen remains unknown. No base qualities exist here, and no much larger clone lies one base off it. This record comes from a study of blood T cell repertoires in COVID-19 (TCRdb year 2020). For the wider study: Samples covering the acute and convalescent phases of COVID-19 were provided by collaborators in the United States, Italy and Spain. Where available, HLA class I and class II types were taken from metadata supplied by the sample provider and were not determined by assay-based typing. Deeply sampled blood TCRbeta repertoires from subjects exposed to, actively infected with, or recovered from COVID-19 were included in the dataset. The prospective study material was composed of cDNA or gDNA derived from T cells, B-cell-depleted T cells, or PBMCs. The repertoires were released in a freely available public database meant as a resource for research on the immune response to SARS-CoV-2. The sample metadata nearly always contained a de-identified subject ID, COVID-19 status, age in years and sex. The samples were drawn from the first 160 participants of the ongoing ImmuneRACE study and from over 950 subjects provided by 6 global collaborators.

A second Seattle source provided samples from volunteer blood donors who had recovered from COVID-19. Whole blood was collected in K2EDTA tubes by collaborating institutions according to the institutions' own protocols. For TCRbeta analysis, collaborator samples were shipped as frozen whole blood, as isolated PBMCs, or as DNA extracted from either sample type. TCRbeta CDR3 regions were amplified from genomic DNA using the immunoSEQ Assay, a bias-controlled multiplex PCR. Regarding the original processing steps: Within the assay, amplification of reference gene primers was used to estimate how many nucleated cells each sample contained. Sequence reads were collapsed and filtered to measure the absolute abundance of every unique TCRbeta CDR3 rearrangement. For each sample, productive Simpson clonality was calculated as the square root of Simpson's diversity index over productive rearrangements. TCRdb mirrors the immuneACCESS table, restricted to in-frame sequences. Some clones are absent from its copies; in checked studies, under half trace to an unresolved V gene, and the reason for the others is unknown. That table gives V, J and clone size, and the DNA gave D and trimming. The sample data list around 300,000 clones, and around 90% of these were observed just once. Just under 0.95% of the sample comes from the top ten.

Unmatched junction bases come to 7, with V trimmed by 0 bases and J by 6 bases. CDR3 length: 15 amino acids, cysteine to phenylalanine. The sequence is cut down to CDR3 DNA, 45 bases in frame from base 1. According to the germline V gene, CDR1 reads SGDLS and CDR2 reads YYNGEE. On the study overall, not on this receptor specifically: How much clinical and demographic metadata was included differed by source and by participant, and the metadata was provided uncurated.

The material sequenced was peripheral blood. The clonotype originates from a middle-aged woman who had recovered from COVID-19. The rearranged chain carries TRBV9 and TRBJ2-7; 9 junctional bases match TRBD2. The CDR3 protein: CASSVAGTSSTEQYF. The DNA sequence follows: TGTGCCAGCAGCGTAGCCGGGACTAGCTCGACCGAGCAGTACTTC.